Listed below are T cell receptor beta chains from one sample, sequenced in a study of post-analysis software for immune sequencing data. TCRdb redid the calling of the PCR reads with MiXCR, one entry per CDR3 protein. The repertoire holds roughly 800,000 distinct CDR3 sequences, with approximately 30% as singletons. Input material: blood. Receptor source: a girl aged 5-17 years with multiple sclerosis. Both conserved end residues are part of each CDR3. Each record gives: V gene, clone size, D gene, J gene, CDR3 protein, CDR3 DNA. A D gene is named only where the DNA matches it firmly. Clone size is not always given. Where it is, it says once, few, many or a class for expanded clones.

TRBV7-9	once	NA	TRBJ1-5	CTSSPLAGGQPQHF	TGTACCAGCAGCCCCCTGGCCGGGGGTCAGCCCCAGCATTTT
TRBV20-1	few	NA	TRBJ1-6	CSASRSGRAASPLHF	TGCAGTGCCAGCCGTAGTGGAAGAGCGGCTTCACCCCTCCACTTT
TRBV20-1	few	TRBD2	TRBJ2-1	CSAPKAAPGGHNEQFF	TGCAGTGCGCCAAAAGCGGCCCCGGGAGGTCATAATGAGCAGTTCTTC
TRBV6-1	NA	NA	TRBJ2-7	CASSALSNLYEQYF	TGTGCCAGCAGTGCTCTTTCGAACTTGTACGAGCAGTACTTC
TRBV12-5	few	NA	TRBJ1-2	CASGSGAGEPNYGYTF	TGTGCTAGTGGTTCGGGGGCAGGCGAACCTAACTATGGCTACACCTTC
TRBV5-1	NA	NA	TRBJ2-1	CAIPIPRESGRQNEQFF	TGCGCCATCCCAATCCCGAGGGAGAGCGGGCGCCAGAATGAGCAGTTCTTC
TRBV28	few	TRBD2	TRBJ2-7	CASTTGTSGTYEQYF	TGTGCCAGCACTACCGGGACTAGCGGAACCTACGAGCAGTACTTC
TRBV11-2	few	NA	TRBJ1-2	CASSSLRGANYGYTF	TGTGCCAGCAGCTCCCTTAGGGGGGCTAACTATGGCTACACCTTC
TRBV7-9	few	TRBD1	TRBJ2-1	CASSLGTGTLDEQFF	TGTGCCAGCAGCTTAGGGACAGGGACCCTCGATGAGCAGTTCTTC
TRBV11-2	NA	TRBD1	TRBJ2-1	CASSFLSGQGTYNEQFF	TGTGCCAGCAGCTTTTTGTCGGGACAGGGAACTTACAATGAGCAGTTCTTC
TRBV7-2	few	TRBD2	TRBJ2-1	CASSLRRGGAYNEQFF	TGTGCCAGCAGCTTAAGGCGGGGGGGGGCCTACAATGAGCAGTTCTTC
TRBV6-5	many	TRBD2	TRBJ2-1	CASSYSAGGHNEQFF	TGTGCCAGCAGTTACTCGGCGGGGGGTCACAATGAGCAGTTCTTC
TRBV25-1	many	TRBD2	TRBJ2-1	CASSLAGANNEQFF	TGTGCCAGCAGCCTAGCGGGGGCCAACAATGAGCAGTTCTTC
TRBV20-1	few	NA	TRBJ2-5	CSASPTGSFRQETQYF	TGCAGTGCTAGCCCGACGGGCAGCTTCCGACAAGAGACCCAGTACTTC
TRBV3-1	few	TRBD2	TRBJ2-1	CASSQGSGRAYNEQFF	TGTGCCAGCAGCCAAGGCAGCGGGAGGGCCTACAATGAGCAGTTCTTC
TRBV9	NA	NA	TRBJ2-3	CASSVAGVTSTDTQYF	TGTGCCAGCAGCGTAGCGGGCGTGACTAGCACAGATACGCAGTATTTT
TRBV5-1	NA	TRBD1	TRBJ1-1	CASSMTGGEVEAFF	TGCGCCAGCAGCATGACAGGGGGCGAGGTTGAAGCTTTCTTT
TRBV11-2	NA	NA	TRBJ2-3	CASSLVSAGVKDTQYF	TGTGCCAGCAGCTTAGTATCGGCAGGGGTGAAAGATACGCAGTATTTT
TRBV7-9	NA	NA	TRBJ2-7	CAGSLRTAVDSYEQYF	TGTGCCGGCAGCTTACGGACGGCAGTTGACTCCTACGAGCAGTACTTC
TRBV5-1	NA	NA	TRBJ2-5	CASSLGRQGWGETQYF	TGCGCCAGCAGCCTAGGACGGCAGGGATGGGGAGAGACCCAGTACTTC
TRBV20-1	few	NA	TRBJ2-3	CSARDPQGGGDTQYF	TGCAGTGCTAGAGATCCGCAGGGTGGGGGAGATACGCAGTATTTT
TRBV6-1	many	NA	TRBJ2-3	CASSSAGKGYF	TGTGCCAGCAGTTCGGCAGGCAAGGGGTATTTT
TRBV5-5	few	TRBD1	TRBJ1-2	CAISWDRRVRGLRGYTF	TGTGCCATTTCTTGGGATAGAAGGGTCAGGGGGCTGCGGGGCTACACCTTC
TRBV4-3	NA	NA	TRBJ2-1	CASSQGRGPYNEQFF	TGCGCCAGCAGCCAAGGCAGGGGACCCTACAATGAGCAGTTCTTC
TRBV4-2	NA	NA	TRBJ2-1	CASSRDPGVIYNEQFF	TGTGCCAGCAGCCGAGACCCGGGGGTAATATACAATGAGCAGTTCTTC
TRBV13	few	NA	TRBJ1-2	CASSLKRNYGYTF	TGTGCCAGCAGCCTAAAGCGAAACTATGGCTACACCTTC
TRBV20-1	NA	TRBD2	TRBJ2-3	CSARDRTSGTDTQYF	TGCAGTGCTAGAGATAGGACTAGCGGGACAGATACGCAGTATTTT
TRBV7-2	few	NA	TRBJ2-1	CASSLVEGTRSTYNEQFF	TGTGCCAGCAGCTTAGTAGAAGGGACACGTTCCACCTACAATGAGCAGTTCTTC
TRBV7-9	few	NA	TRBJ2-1	CASSLVGGNTHEQFF	TGTGCCAGCAGCTTAGTCGGCGGGAACACCCATGAGCAGTTCTTC
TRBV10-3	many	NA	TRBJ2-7	CAISEILDYEQYF	TGTGCCATCAGTGAGATCTTGGACTACGAGCAGTACTTC
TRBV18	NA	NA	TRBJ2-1	CASSRYGETHNEQFF	TGTGCCAGCTCACGGTACGGGGAGACCCACAATGAGCAGTTCTTC
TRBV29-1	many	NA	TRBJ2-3	CSAQGTRSFADTQYF	TGCAGCGCGCAGGGAACTAGAAGTTTCGCAGATACGCAGTATTTT
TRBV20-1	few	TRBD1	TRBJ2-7	CSAIIGTGDFYEQYF	TGCAGTGCTATTATTGGGACAGGGGACTTCTACGAGCAGTACTTC
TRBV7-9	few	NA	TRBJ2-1	CASSSGLSGPPYNERFF	TGTGCCAGCAGCTCGGGTTTGAGCGGACCCCCGTACAATGAGCGGTTCTTC
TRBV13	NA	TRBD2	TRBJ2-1	CASSHRDYYNEQFF	TGTGCCAGCAGCCACCGGGACTATTACAATGAGCAGTTCTTC
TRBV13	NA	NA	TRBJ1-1	CASSTRGRNTEAFF	TGTGCCAGCAGCACCAGAGGACGGAACACTGAAGCTTTCTTT
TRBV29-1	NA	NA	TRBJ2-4	CSVERGGDNIPYF	TGCAGCGTTGAACGTGGCGGGGATAACATTCCGTACTTC
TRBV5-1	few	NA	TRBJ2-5	CASSLSPSGRGETQYF	TGCGCCAGCAGCTTGAGCCCGTCGGGCAGGGGAGAGACCCAGTACTTC
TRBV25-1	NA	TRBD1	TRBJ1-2	CASGGTGLYGYTF	TGTGCCAGCGGGGGGACAGGGCTGTATGGCTACACCTTC
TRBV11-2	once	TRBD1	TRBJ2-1	CASSPRTGEYNEQFF	TGTGCCAGTAGCCCGAGGACAGGGGAATACAATGAGCAGTTCTTC
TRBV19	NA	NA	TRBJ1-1	CASSALTLEAFF	TGTGCCAGTAGTGCCCTAACGTTGGAAGCTTTCTTT
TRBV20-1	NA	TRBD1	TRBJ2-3	CSANRGRGSDTQYF	TGCAGTGCTAACAGGGGGCGCGGGTCAGATACGCAGTATTTT
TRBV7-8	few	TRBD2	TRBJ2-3	CASSARLAGTYTDTQYF	TGTGCCAGCAGCGCCCGACTAGCGGGGACCTACACAGATACGCAGTATTTT
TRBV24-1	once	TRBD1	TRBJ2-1	CAASDLRTGVGNEQFF	TGTGCCGCCAGTGATTTGCGGACAGGGGTGGGCAATGAGCAGTTCTTC
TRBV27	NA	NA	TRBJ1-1	CASSFIGQSNTEAFF	TGTGCCAGCAGTTTCATAGGACAGTCGAACACTGAAGCTTTCTTT
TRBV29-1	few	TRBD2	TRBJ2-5	CSVSATSGSQETQYF	TGCAGCGTTTCGGCGACTAGCGGGAGTCAAGAGACCCAGTACTTC
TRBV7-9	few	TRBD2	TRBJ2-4	CASSSTGLADPLAKNIQYF	TGTGCCAGCAGCTCTACGGGACTAGCGGACCCACTAGCCAAAAACATTCAGTACTTC
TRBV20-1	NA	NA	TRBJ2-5	CSARDVTGETQYF	TGCAGTGCTAGAGATGTTACGGGGGAGACCCAGTACTTC
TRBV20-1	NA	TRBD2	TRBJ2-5	CSAEAPAGGTQYF	TGCAGTGCCGAGGCCCCAGCGGGAGGGACCCAGTACTTC
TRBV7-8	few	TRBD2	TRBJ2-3	CASSLAVEASGGTDLSDTQYF	TGTGCCAGCAGCTTAGCGGTGGAGGCTAGCGGGGGGACCGATCTTTCAGATACGCAGTATTTT
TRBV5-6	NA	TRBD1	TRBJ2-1	CASSNRDRGHNEQFF	TGTGCCAGCAGCAACCGGGACAGGGGGCACAATGAGCAGTTCTTC
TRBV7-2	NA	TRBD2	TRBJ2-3	CASGPQPGGDTQYF	TGTGCCAGCGGGCCCCAGCCGGGGGGGGATACGCAGTATTTT
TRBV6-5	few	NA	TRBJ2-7	CASSSGTIYEQYF	TGTGCCAGCAGTTCCGGGACCATATACGAGCAGTACTTC
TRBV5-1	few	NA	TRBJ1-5	CASSSGLNNQPQHF	TGCGCCAGCAGCTCAGGGCTAAACAATCAGCCCCAGCATTTT
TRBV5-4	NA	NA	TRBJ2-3	CASSHPRSNTQYF	TGTGCCAGCAGCCACCCTCGGTCAAATACGCAGTATTTT
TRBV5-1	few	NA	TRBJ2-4	CASSLARQTAAKNIQYF	TGCGCCAGCAGCTTGGCCCGACAAACGGCGGCCAAAAACATTCAGTACTTC
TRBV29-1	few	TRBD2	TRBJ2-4	CSGRLAGVDIQYF	TGCAGCGGTAGACTAGCGGGAGTTGACATTCAGTACTTC